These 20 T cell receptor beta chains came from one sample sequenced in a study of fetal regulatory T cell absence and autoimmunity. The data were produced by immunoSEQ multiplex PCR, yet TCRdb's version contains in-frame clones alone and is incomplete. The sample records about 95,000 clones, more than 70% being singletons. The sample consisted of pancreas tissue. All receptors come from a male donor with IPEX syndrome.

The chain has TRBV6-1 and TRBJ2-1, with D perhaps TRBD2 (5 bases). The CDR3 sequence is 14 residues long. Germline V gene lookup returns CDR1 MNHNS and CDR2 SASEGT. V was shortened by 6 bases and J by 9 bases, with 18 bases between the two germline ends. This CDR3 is CASRLQRGRSEQFF. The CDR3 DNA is TGTGCCAGCAGACTACAGCGAGGGAGATCTGAGCAGTTCTTC.

The CDR3 sequence is CASSMDGGRRWEQYF. CDR3 DNA sequence: TGTGCCAGTAGTATGGATGGCGGGAGGCGATGGGAGCAGTACTTC. This chain connects TRBV19 to TRBJ2-7, with TRBD2 matching 8 bases. Trimming removed 3 bases from V and 7 bases from J; junction bases left unmatched: 11. Germline V gene lookup returns CDR1 LNHDA and CDR2 SQIVND (reference sequence). The CDR3 contains 15 residues.

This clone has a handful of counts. As DNA, the CDR3 is TGTGCCAGCAGCCCACCTCGAGGGGAAGGGGCAGAAGCTTTCTTT. This encodes CASSPPRGEGAEAFF. The V gene is TRBV9, the J gene TRBJ1-1; the D gene is possibly TRBD1 (5 bases). The ends were cut back, 4 bases at V and 8 bases at J, with 21 bases in the middle. Germline V gives CDR1 SGDLS, CDR2 YYNGEE. This CDR3 has 15 amino acids. Drawing the rest from reference TRBV9 and TRBJ1-1, the complete variable domain is DSGVTQTPKHLITATGQRVTLRCSPRSGDLSVYWYQQSLDQGLQFLIQYYNGEERAKGNILERFSAQQFPDLHSELNLSSLELGDSALYFCASSPPRGEGAEAFFGQGTRLTVV.

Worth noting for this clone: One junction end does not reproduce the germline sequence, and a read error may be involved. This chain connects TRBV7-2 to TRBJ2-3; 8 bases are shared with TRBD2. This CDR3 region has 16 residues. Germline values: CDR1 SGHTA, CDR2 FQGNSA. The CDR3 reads CASSQESGGSTDTQYF. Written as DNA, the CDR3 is TGCGCCAGCAGCCAAGAGAGCGGGGGAAGCACAGATACGCAGTATTTT. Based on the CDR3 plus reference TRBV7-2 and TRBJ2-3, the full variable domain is GAGVSQSPSNKVTEKGKDVELRCDPISGHTALYWYRQSLGQGLEFLIYFQGNSAPDKSGLPSDRFSAERTGGSVSTLTIQRTQQEDSAVYLCASSQESGGSTDTQYFGPGTRLTVL.

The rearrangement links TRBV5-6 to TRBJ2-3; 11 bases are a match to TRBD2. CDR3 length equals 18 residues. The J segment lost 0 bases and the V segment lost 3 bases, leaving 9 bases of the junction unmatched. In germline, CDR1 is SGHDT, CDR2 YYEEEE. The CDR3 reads CASSSLAGEVLSTDTQYF. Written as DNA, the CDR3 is TGTGCCAGCAGCTCACTAGCGGGAGAGGTCCTTAGCACAGATACGCAGTATTTT.

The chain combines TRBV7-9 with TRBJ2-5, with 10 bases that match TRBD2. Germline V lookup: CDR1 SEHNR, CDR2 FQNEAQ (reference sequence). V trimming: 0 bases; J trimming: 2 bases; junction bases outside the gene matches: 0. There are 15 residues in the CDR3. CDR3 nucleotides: TGTGCCAGCAGCTTAGCTAGCGGGAGGCAAGAGACCCAGTACTTC. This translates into CASSLASGRQETQYF.

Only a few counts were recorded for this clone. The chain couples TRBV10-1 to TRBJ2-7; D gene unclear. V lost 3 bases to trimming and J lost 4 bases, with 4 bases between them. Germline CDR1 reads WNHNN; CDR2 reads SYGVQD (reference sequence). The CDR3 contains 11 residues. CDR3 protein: CASSDGYEQYF. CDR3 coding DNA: TGCGCCAGCAGTGACGGGTACGAGCAGTACTTC.

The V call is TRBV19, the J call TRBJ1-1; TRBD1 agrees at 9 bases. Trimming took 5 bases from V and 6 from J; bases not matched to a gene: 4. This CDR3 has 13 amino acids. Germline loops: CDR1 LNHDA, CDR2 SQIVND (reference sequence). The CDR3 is CASSLRQGAEAFF. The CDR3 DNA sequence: TGTGCCAGTAGTTTAAGACAGGGGGCTGAAGCTTTCTTT. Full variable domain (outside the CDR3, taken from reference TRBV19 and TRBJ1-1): DGGITQSPKYLFRKEGQNVTLSCEQNLNHDAMYWYRQDPGQGLRLIYYSQIVNDFQKGDIAEGYSVSREKKESFPLTVTSAQKNPTAFYLCASSLRQGAEAFFGQGTRLTVV.

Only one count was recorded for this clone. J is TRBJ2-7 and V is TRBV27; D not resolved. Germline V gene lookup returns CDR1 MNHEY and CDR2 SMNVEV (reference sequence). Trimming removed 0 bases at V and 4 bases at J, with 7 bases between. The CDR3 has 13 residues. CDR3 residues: CASSLSSVYEQYF. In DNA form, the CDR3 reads TGTGCCAGCAGTTTATCCTCCGTTTACGAGCAGTACTTC.

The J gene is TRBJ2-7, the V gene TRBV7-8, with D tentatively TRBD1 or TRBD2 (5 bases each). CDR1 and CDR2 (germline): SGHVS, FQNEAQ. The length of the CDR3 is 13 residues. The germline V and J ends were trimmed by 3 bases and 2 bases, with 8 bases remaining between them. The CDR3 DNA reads TGTGCCAGCAGCTTCGGGGCGGCCTACGAGCAGTACTTC. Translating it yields CASSFGAAYEQYF.

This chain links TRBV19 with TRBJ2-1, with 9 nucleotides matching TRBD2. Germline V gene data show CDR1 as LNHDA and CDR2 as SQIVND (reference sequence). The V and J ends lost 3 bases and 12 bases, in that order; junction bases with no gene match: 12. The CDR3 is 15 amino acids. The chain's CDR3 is CASSMVGLAIGAQFF. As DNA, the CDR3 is TGTGCCAGTAGTATGGTGGGACTAGCTATTGGGGCGCAGTTCTTC.

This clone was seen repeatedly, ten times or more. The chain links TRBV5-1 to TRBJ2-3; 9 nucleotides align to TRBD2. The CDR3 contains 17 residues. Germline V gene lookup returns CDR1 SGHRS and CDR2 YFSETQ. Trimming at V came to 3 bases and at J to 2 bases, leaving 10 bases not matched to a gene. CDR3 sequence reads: CASSSRRGTSNTDTQYF. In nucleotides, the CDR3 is TGCGCCAGCAGCTCCCGTAGAGGGACTAGCAACACAGATACGCAGTATTTT.

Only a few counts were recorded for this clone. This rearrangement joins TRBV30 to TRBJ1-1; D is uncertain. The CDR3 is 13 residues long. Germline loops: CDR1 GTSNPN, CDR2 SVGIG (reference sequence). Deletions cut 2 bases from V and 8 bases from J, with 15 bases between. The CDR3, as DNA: TGTGCCTGGAGTCTGGATAGCCTTGGGGAAGCTTTCTTT. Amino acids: CAWSLDSLGEAFF.

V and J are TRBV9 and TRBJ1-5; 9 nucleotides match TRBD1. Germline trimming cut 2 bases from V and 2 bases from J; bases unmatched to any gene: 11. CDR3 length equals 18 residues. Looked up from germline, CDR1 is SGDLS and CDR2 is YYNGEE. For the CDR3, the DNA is TGTGCCAGCAGCGTTAGGGACAGGGAGACTAATGGCAATCAGCCCCAGCATTTT. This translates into CASSVRDRETNGNQPQHF.

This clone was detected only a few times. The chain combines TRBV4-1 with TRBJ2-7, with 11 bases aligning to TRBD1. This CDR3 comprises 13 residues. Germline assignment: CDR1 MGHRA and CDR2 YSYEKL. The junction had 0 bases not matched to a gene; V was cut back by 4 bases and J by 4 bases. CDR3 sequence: CASSRDRGYEQYF. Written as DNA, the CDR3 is TGCGCCAGCAGCCGGGACAGGGGGTACGAGCAGTACTTC.

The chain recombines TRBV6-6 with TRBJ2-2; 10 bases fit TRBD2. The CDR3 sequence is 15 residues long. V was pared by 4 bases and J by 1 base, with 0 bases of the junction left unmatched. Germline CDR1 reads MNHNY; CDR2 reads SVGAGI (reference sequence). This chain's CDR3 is CASSWTSGNTGELFF. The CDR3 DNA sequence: TGTGCCAGCAGTTGGACTAGCGGGAACACCGGGGAGCTGTTTTTT.

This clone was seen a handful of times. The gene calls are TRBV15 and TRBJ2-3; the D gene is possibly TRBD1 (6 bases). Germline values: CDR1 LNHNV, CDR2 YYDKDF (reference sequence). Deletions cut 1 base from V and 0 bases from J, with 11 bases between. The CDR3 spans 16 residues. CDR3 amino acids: CATSRGTATSTDTQYF. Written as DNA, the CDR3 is TGTGCCACCAGCAGAGGGACAGCCACTAGCACAGATACGCAGTATTTT.

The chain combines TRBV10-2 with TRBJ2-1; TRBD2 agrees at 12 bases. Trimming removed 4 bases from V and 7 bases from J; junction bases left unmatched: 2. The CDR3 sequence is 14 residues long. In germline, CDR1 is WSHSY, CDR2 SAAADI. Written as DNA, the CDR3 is TGCGCCAGCAGTGTGACTAGCGGGGGAAATGAGCAGTTCTTC. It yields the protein CASSVTSGGNEQFF.

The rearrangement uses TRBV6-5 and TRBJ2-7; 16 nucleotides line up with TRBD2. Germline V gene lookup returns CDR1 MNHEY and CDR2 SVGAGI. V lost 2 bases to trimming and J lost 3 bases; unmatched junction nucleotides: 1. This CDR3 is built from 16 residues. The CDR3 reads CASSYGTSGGGYEQYF. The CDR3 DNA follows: TGTGCCAGCAGTTACGGGACTAGCGGGGGGGGCTACGAGCAGTACTTC.

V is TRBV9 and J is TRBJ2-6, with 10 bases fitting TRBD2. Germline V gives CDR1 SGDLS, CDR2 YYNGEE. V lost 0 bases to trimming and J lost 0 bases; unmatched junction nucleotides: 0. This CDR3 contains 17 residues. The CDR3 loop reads CASSVGLAGSGANVLTF. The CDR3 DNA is TGTGCCAGCAGCGTAGGACTAGCGGGCTCTGGGGCCAACGTCCTGACTTTC. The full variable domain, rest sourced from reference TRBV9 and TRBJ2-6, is DSGVTQTPKHLITATGQRVTLRCSPRSGDLSVYWYQQSLDQGLQFLIQYYNGEERAKGNILERFSAQQFPDLHSELNLSSLELGDSALYFCASSVGLAGSGANVLTFGAGSRLTVL.